The 30 T cell receptor beta chains given below trace back to one sample, sequenced in a study of PD-1 blockade in classical Hodgkin lymphoma. Described time point: cycle 4 day 1 (C4D1), after five to seven weeks of nivolumab. All patients relapsed after autologous stem cell transplantation, and brentuximab vedotin exposure varied. Sequencing was performed with immunoSEQ multiplex PCR; in TCRdb, only in-frame clones are kept and a portion is missing. The sample holds about 33,000 clones; around 68% are singletons and the top ten take about 3.9%. The sequences come from peripheral blood mononuclear cells (PBMCs), collected before the fourth cycle of nivolumab. Receptors were obtained from a human donor with classical Hodgkin lymphoma.

The chain uses TRBV25-1 and TRBJ1-1; D is possibly TRBD1 (5 bases). This CDR3 is built from 12 residues. Germline assignment: CDR1 MGHDK and CDR2 SYGVNS. Deletions cut 4 bases from V and 4 bases from J, with 7 bases between. The CDR3 reads CASSAGGTEAFF. DNA of the CDR3: TGTGCCAGCAGTGCGGGGGGCACTGAAGCTTTCTTT.

J is TRBJ2-2 and V is TRBV12-5; D is unresolved. The CDR3 consists of 12 residues. Germline loops: CDR1 LGHNT, CDR2 FRNRAP. The germline V and J ends were trimmed by 1 base and 6 bases, with 3 bases remaining between them. In DNA form, the CDR3 reads TGTGCTAGTGGTTTGGCCGCCGGGGAGCTGTTTTTT. Translating gives CASGLAAGELFF.

The J gene is TRBJ2-1, the V gene TRBV18, with D possibly being TRBD1 (6 bases). Trimming stripped 4 bases from V and 8 bases from J, with 9 bases between. This CDR3 is 12 amino acids long. CDR1 is KGHSH and CDR2 is LQKENI in the germline V gene. The CDR3 region is CASSLRGDEQFF. The CDR3, as DNA: TGTGCCAGCTCACTCAGGGGCGATGAGCAGTTCTTC.

In DNA, the CDR3 is TGTGCCAGCAGTCCCACTATTTTCGGGAGCGGGGACGAGCAGTACTTC. Its protein is CASSPTIFGSGDEQYF. The V and J genes are TRBV28 and TRBJ2-5; 7 nucleotides agree with TRBD2. The DNA matches TRBJ2-7 better at its end, which makes the J call doubtful. This CDR3 contains 16 residues. Germline V gene sequence: CDR1 MDHEN, CDR2 SYDVKM.

V is TRBV18 and J is TRBJ1-4; D call uncertain. This CDR3 region has 15 residues. V gave up 1 base and J gave up 4 bases, with 10 bases separating them. The germline V gene encodes CDR1 KGHSH and CDR2 LQKENI. This chain's CDR3 is CASSPRVGNNEKLFF. CDR3 DNA sequence: TGTGCCAGCTCACCACGCGTGGGTAATAATGAAAAACTGTTTTTT.

This sequence joins TRBV6-5 and TRBJ2-2, with D uncertain. Trimming cost V 4 bases and J 3 bases, with 6 bases left between them. The germline CDR1 and CDR2 sequences are MNHEY and SVGAGI. This CDR3 region has 13 residues. The CDR3 spells CASSFSHTGELFF. The CDR3 coding sequence is TGTGCCAGCAGTTTTAGCCACACCGGGGAGCTGTTTTTT.

This chain joins TRBV30 and TRBJ1-2, with 9 bases identical to TRBD1. J gave up 8 bases and V 0 bases, and 10 bases lay outside the gene matches. The CDR3 has 15 residues. The V gene's germline CDR1 is GTSNPN and CDR2 SVGIG (reference sequence). CDR3 sequence: CAWSVHGTGTRGYTF. The CDR3 DNA sequence: TGTGCCTGGAGTGTACACGGGACAGGGACGAGGGGCTACACCTTC.

The V gene is TRBV5-1, the J gene TRBJ2-7; the D gene is possibly TRBD1 (6 bases). This CDR3 contains 15 residues. V gave up 4 bases and J gave up 2 bases, with 16 bases separating them. Germline values: CDR1 SGHRS, CDR2 YFSETQ. In DNA, the CDR3 is TGCGCCAGCAGCGTGGGACAAGGGCCGACCTACGAGCAGTACTTC. Translation: CASSVGQGPTYEQYF.

The J gene is TRBJ2-1, the V gene TRBV19; 7 bases align to TRBD1. This CDR3 has 15 amino acids. Germline CDR1 and CDR2: LNHDA and SQIVND (reference sequence). With 6 bases clipped from V and 1 base from J, the junction kept 6 bases outside the gene matches. This CDR3 reads CASSLTGVSYNEQFF. CDR3 in DNA: TGTGCCAGTAGCCTAACAGGGGTGTCCTACAATGAGCAGTTCTTC.

This chain connects TRBV4-3 to TRBJ2-3; unclear D gene. The ends were cut back, 1 base at V and 2 bases at J, with 16 bases in the middle. CDR1 and CDR2 from the germline V gene are LGHNA and YSLEER. CDR3 length: 17 residues. The CDR3 nucleotides read TGCGCCAGCAGCCAAGGTCCTACCTCCATTTACACAGATACGCAGTATTTT. Residues: CASSQGPTSIYTDTQYF.

The chain is built from TRBV19 and TRBJ2-7, with 9 bases lining up with TRBD1. V shed 6 bases and J 7 bases; nucleotides not matched to a gene: 10. This CDR3 contains 14 residues. Germline CDR1 LNHDA, CDR2 SQIVND (reference sequence). CDR3: CASRLGQGRSEQYF. In DNA, the CDR3 is TGTGCCAGTAGGCTCGGACAGGGGAGGTCGGAGCAGTACTTC. Full variable domain (rest looked up from reference TRBV19 and TRBJ2-7): DGGITQSPKYLFRKEGQNVTLSCEQNLNHDAMYWYRQDPGQGLRLIYYSQIVNDFQKGDIAEGYSVSREKKESFPLTVTSAQKNPTAFYLCASRLGQGRSEQYFGPGTRLTVT.

V and J are TRBV7-3 and TRBJ2-3, with 11 bases matching TRBD2. CDR3 length: 15 amino acids. Germline CDR1 SGHTA, CDR2 FQGTGA. The trim removed 5 bases at V and 2 bases at J, leaving 3 bases unmatched. CDR3 bases: TGTGCCAGCAGCCAACTAGCGGGAGCCACAGATACGCAGTATTTT. Protein sequence: CASSQLAGATDTQYF.

The chain uses TRBV6-5 and TRBJ2-2; unclear D gene. Trimming stripped 7 bases from V and 4 bases from J, with 13 bases between. This CDR3 comprises 14 residues. Germline values: CDR1 MNHEY, CDR2 SVGAGI. This CDR3 reads CASNQNWGTGELFF. CDR3 DNA: TGTGCCAGCAATCAAAATTGGGGCACCGGGGAGCTGTTTTTT.

V and J are TRBV27 and TRBJ1-5; tentatively, D is TRBD1 (6 bases). The V gene lost 9 bases and the J gene lost 1 base, with 13 bases spanning the gap. This CDR3 region has 14 residues. Germline CDR1 reads MNHEY; CDR2 reads SMNVEV (reference sequence). CDR3: CASVGRGSNQPQHF. DNA for the CDR3: TGTGCCAGTGTCGGCAGGGGAAGCAATCAGCCCCAGCATTTT.

This chain links TRBV30 with TRBJ2-7; the D gene could be TRBD1 or TRBD2 (5 bases each). With 3 bases removed from V and 4 bases from J, the gap between germline ends came to 13 bases. Germline V gene lookup returns CDR1 GTSNPN and CDR2 SVGIG (reference sequence). The CDR3 consists of 13 residues. In DNA form, the CDR3 reads TGTGCCTGGAGCTTTGGGGACGGGTACGAGCAGTACTTC. The encoded protein is CAWSFGDGYEQYF.

V and J are TRBV6-6 and TRBJ2-7; 12 bases map to TRBD2. The V gene end was trimmed by 0 bases and the J gene end by 4 bases; junction bases not matched to a gene: 4. The CDR3 has 16 residues. Germline CDR1 reads MNHNY; CDR2 reads SVGAGI (reference sequence). Here the CDR3 reads CASSYSRLAGGYEQYF. CDR3 coding DNA: TGTGCCAGCAGTTACTCGAGGCTAGCGGGAGGGTACGAGCAGTACTTC.

V is TRBV30 and J is TRBJ2-3; 13 bases fit TRBD2. Looked up from germline, CDR1 is GTSNPN and CDR2 is SVGIG (reference sequence). J lost 6 bases, V lost 5 bases, and 8 bases had no gene match. The CDR3 contains 15 residues. The CDR3 is CAWGELAGGPDTQYF. In nucleotides, the CDR3 is TGTGCCTGGGGCGAACTAGCGGGGGGGCCGGATACGCAGTATTTT.

This clone was seen once. V gene TRBV19 combines with J gene TRBJ1-1; perhaps TRBD1 as D (6 bases). This CDR3 has 13 residues. The V end was cut by 8 bases, the J end by 0 bases, with 10 bases between. The germline V gene encodes CDR1 LNHDA and CDR2 SQIVND (reference sequence). The CDR3 region is CASSGTLNTEAFF. In DNA form, the CDR3 reads TGTGCCAGTTCCGGGACACTGAACACTGAAGCTTTCTTT.

The chain uses TRBV15 and TRBJ1-2, with D tentatively TRBD1 (6 bases). Germline-derived CDR1 and CDR2 are LNHNV and YYDKDF (reference sequence). V was trimmed by 9 bases and J by 7 bases, leaving 15 bases between them. This CDR3 has 12 residues. CDR3 bases: TGTGCCACAGCCAGGGACATTGGTGGCTACACCTTC. Translating gives CATARDIGGYTF. Full variable domain (missing parts from reference TRBV15 and TRBJ1-2): DAMVIQNPRYQVTQFGKPVTLSCSQTLNHNVMYWYQQKSSQAPKLLFHYYDKDFNNEADTPDNFQSRRPNTSFCFLDIRSPGLGDTAMYLCATARDIGGYTFGSGTRLTVV.

The chain has TRBV29-1 and TRBJ2-1; possible D gene TRBD2, 7 bases. CDR1 and CDR2 from the germline V gene are SQVTM and ANQGSEA. V was trimmed by 8 bases and J by 7 bases, leaving 18 bases between them. The CDR3 is made up of 13 amino acids. The CDR3 loop reads CSWEGDRVNEQFF. In DNA form, the CDR3 reads TGCAGCTGGGAGGGGGATCGGGTTAATGAGCAGTTCTTC.

The rearrangement joins TRBV9 to TRBJ2-7; D gene unclear. From germline, CDR1 is SGDLS and CDR2 YYNGEE. The CDR3 extends over 14 amino acids. Trimming shortened V by 0 bases and J by 1 base, and 8 bases separated the two germline ends. The CDR3 sequence: CASSVAALSYEQYF. The DNA of the CDR3 is TGTGCCAGCAGCGTAGCTGCTTTATCCTACGAGCAGTACTTC.

The rearrangement joins TRBV30 to TRBJ1-5; 8 nucleotides agree with TRBD1. The J segment lost 4 bases and the V segment lost 0 bases, leaving 5 bases of the junction unmatched. Germline lookup yields CDR1 GTSNPN and CDR2 SVGIG (reference sequence). The CDR3 spans 15 residues. The CDR3 loop reads CAWSVSGGGNQPQHF. DNA for the CDR3: TGTGCCTGGAGTGTATCAGGGGGCGGTAATCAGCCCCAGCATTTT.

This clone was counted only a few times. This chain connects TRBV6-5 to TRBJ2-4; no clear D gene. Deletions cut 0 bases from V and 5 bases from J, with 11 bases between. CDR3 length: 15 residues. The germline CDR1 and CDR2 sequences are MNHEY and SVGAGI. In nucleotides, the CDR3 is TGTGCCAGCAGTTACTCGATAGGGTACGAAAACATTCAGTACTTC. Amino acid sequence: CASSYSIGYENIQYF.

The chain combines TRBV6-5 with TRBJ2-3; TRBD1 agrees at 9 bases. From germline, CDR1 is MNHEY and CDR2 SVGAGI. V lost 2 bases to trimming and J lost 6 bases; unmatched junction nucleotides: 6. The CDR3 loop spans 15 amino acids. The CDR3 bases are TGTGCCAGCAGTTACACAGGGGGCGGCCCCGATACGCAGTATTTT. It translates to CASSYTGGGPDTQYF.

V is TRBV4-3 and J is TRBJ2-1; D unresolved. Germline CDR1 and CDR2: LGHNA and YSLEER. This CDR3 is built from 12 residues. Trimming left V 4 bases short and J 3 bases short, with 4 bases between. This chain's CDR3 is CASSLDYNEQFF. CDR3 sequence (DNA): TGCGCCAGCAGCCTTGACTACAATGAGCAGTTCTTC.

V usage is TRBV2 and J usage is TRBJ2-3; the D gene is possibly TRBD1 (6 bases). V lost 5 bases, J lost 0 bases, and 12 bases lay in between. This CDR3 is built from 15 residues. CDR1 is SNHLY and CDR2 is FYNNEI in the germline V gene. The CDR3 here is CASSPGDTSTDTQYF. For the CDR3, the DNA is TGTGCCAGCAGTCCAGGGGACACTAGCACAGATACGCAGTATTTT.

This rearrangement joins TRBV5-4 to TRBJ2-2; the D gene could be TRBD1 or TRBD2 (5 bases each). The CDR3 loop spans 16 amino acids. CDR1 SGHNT and CDR2 YYREEE come from the germline V gene (reference sequence). V was cut by 4 bases and J by 6 bases, with 19 bases left in between. The CDR3 bases are TGTGCCAGCAGCCCCTTCCTGAAACTAGGGGCCGGGGAGCTGTTTTTT. It translates to CASSPFLKLGAGELFF.

This clone was detected a few times. The chain uses TRBV6-5 and TRBJ2-7; unclear D gene. The germline V gene has CDR1 MNHEY and CDR2 SVGAGI. CDR3 length: 13 amino acids. CDR3 protein: CAYTASSSYEQYF. CDR3 DNA sequence: TGTGCTTACACTGCGTCTAGCTCCTACGAGCAGTACTTC.

The chain recombines TRBV23-1 with TRBJ2-1; 9 bases are a match to TRBD2. TRBV23-1 is an ORF; its function is uncertain. This CDR3 is 15 amino acids long. J was trimmed by 4 bases and V by 6 bases; bases with no gene match: 7. CDR3 residues: CASRDSGGVYNEQFF. CDR3 sequence (DNA): TGCGCCAGCAGAGATAGCGGGGGAGTGTACAATGAGCAGTTCTTC.

The chain links TRBV7-7 to TRBJ2-2; D perhaps matches TRBD2 (6 bases). Germline CDR1 is SSHAT and CDR2 is FNYEAQ (reference sequence). Trimming took off 5 bases at V and 0 bases at J, with 16 bases between the two ends. CDR3 size: 17 residues. For the CDR3, the DNA is TGTGCCAGCAGCCATAATAGCGGTTCATCGAACACCGGGGAGCTGTTTTTT. It specifies CASSHNSGSSNTGELFF.